This TCR beta chain emerged from a study of CD8+ T cells in alopecia areata. The CDR3 loop spans 14 amino acids. Trimming pared 1 base from V and 2 bases from J, leaving 9 bases between. The germline V gene has CDR1 SQVTM and CDR2 ANQGSEA. Treatment reported: oral pan-JAK inhibitor, 5-10 mg twice daily. Reverse transcribed after extraction, RNA yielded cDNA as the sequencing template. The repertoire was sequenced with immunoSEQ multiplex PCR; TCRdb's copy has only in-frame clones and lacks some. The sample includes about 150,000 clones, 45% to 60% of them seen just once. The clonotype originates from a human donor with alopecia areata. This chain links TRBV29-1 with TRBJ1-3; D is ambiguous. This sample comprised CD8+ T cells sorted from blood, obtained at week 4, from a patient treated with tofacitinib. The DNA of the CDR3 is TGCAGCGTTGAAGGGACGGATACTGGAAACACCATATATTTT. This codes for CSVEGTDTGNTIYF.